These 17 T cell receptor beta chains originate from one sample sequenced in a study of blood T cells in healthy people across ages (dated by TCRdb to between 2014 and 2016). The library was generated by 5' RACE. Sequencing relied on an Illumina HiSeq 2500. A second PCR of roughly 7 to 12 cycles was run with a J-beta primer mix and a sample-barcoded 5' primer. TCRdb reprocessed the public reads (quality trimming at Q25 with fastp, clone calling with MiXCR) and kept in-frame beta chains. When rows share a CDR3 protein, they turn into one entry using the most common DNA and genes. The sample table contains around 800,000 distinct CDR3 sequences; only one count was recorded for 44% of them. Approximately 20% of the sample lies in the top ten. The source material was blood. The receptors come from a man in his fifties or sixties in good health.

About this clonotype itself: The germline gene is not matched at one end of the junction; a read error may be the cause. CDR3 nucleotide sequence: TGCGCCAGCAGCCAAGAACAAACGACATGCTACGAGCAGTACTTC. Its translation is CASSQEQTTCYEQYF. The chain recombines TRBV7-9 with TRBJ2-7; D is uncertain. The length of the CDR3 is 15 residues. Germline assignment: CDR1 SEHNR and CDR2 FQNEAQ (reference sequence).

This clonotype showed up just a few times. V and J are TRBV20-1 and TRBJ2-7; 12 nucleotides agree with TRBD2. The CDR3 loop spans 14 amino acids. Trimming at V came to 6 bases and at J to 1 base, leaving 4 bases not matched to a gene. Germline CDR1 DFQATT, CDR2 SNEGSKA (reference sequence). In DNA form, the CDR3 reads TGCAGTGCCAGGACTAGCGGGGCGTCCTACGAGCAGTACTTC. Its translation is CSARTSGASYEQYF.

This clonotype was seen just once. The chain employs TRBV5-1 and TRBJ1-4; tentatively, D is TRBD1 (5 bases). The CDR3 totals 16 residues. Germline assignment: CDR1 SGHRS and CDR2 YFSETQ. V dropped 4 bases and J dropped 1 base, with 14 bases sitting between them. DNA for the CDR3: TGCGCCAGCAGCCCCGACGGGGGACTAACTAATGAAAAACTGTTTTTT. Protein sequence: CASSPDGGLTNEKLFF.

Points on this clonotype: At one boundary the junction diverges from the germline segment, which might be a read error. This chain joins TRBV3-1 and TRBJ2-5; 7 bases map to TRBD1. Germline CDR1 LGHDT, CDR2 YNNKEL (reference sequence). The CDR3 totals 15 residues. CDR3 in amino acids: CASSQETGRGETRYF. Written as DNA, the CDR3 is TGTGCCAGCAGCCAAGAGACAGGGCGAGGGGAGACCCGGTACTTC.

The genes are TRBV29-1 and TRBJ1-5; TRBD1 aligns across 9 bases. The CDR3 runs 13 residues. After removal of 5 bases from V and 4 bases from J, the junction contained 3 bases not matched to a gene. The germline V gene encodes CDR1 SQVTM and CDR2 ANQGSEA. The CDR3 DNA is TGCAGCGTTAAGGGACAGGGAAATCAGCCCCAGCATTTT. Residues: CSVKGQGNQPQHF.

This clonotype has just a few counts. This chain connects TRBV20-1 to TRBJ2-7, with 9 bases aligning to TRBD2. In germline, CDR1 is DFQATT, CDR2 SNEGSKA (reference sequence). The CDR3 extends over 16 amino acids. V was clipped by 0 bases and J by 7 bases; unmatched bases: 13. CDR3 protein: CSARDDHSGGIWEQYF. DNA for the CDR3: TGCAGTGCTAGAGATGACCACAGCGGGGGGATTTGGGAGCAGTACTTC.

The CDR3 protein is CASSLDQYEKLFF. The CDR3 region has the DNA TGTGCCAGCAGCCTGGACCAGTATGAAAAACTGTTTTTT. The chain is built from TRBV7-9 and TRBJ1-4; no clear D gene. Germline V gene data show CDR1 as SEHNR and CDR2 as FQNEAQ (reference sequence). The CDR3 spans 13 residues. Trimming took off 5 bases at V and 6 bases at J, with 10 bases between the two ends. The variable domain in full, with the rest retrieved from reference TRBV7-9 and TRBJ1-4, is DTGVSQNPRHKITKRGQNVTFRCDPISEHNRLYWYRQTLGQGPEFLTYFQNEAQLEKSRLLSDRFSAERPKGSFSTLEIQRTEQGDSAMYLCASSLDQYEKLFFGSGTQLSVL.

This clonotype has only a few counts. V and J are TRBV7-2 and TRBJ2-1; TRBD2 matches at 10 bases. CDR3 length: 18 residues. V trimming: 5 bases; J trimming: 7 bases; junction bases outside the gene matches: 17. Germline CDR1 reads SGHTA; CDR2 reads FQGNSA. The CDR3: CASSQYAPGLAVPNEQFF. CDR3 DNA sequence: TGTGCCAGCAGCCAATACGCCCCCGGACTAGCGGTGCCTAATGAGCAGTTCTTC.

This clonotype has only a few counts. V usage is TRBV6-5 and J usage is TRBJ2-2; D not certain. This CDR3 is 13 amino acids long. CDR1 is MNHEY and CDR2 is SVGAGI in the germline V gene. Between the trimmed V and J ends, which lost 2 bases and 6 bases, there was a span of 7 bases. The CDR3 is CASSYMLSGELFF. CDR3 coding DNA: TGTGCCAGCAGTTACATGCTTTCCGGGGAGCTGTTTTTT.

The gene calls are TRBV14 and TRBJ2-3; 7 bases map to TRBD1. Germline loops: CDR1 SGHDN, CDR2 FVKESK. V lost 0 bases, J lost 6 bases, and 9 bases stayed unmatched. The CDR3 extends over 16 amino acids. CDR3 nucleotides: TGTGCCAGCAGCCAAGAGATAAAGGGGGCGCGTGATACGCAGTATTTT. As protein: CASSQEIKGARDTQYF. The whole variable domain, filled in from reference TRBV14 and TRBJ2-3, reads EAGVTQFPSHSVIEKGQTVTLRCDPISGHDNLYWYRRVMGKEIKFLLHFVKESKQDESGMPNNRFLAERTGGTYSTLKVQPAELEDSGVYFCASSQEIKGARDTQYFGPGTRLTVL.

The chain carries TRBV5-1 and TRBJ2-3, with 9 bases that match TRBD2. After removal of 3 bases from V and 1 base from J, the junction contained 3 bases not matched to a gene. This CDR3 region has 15 residues. Germline V gene lookup returns CDR1 SGHRS and CDR2 YFSETQ. In nucleotides, the CDR3 is TGCGCCAGCAGCTCAGCGGGGGGTCGCACAGATACGCAGTATTTT. Encoded protein: CASSSAGGRTDTQYF.

This rearrangement joins TRBV5-6 to TRBJ2-5; a possible D gene is TRBD1 (6 bases). Germline CDR1 reads SGHDT; CDR2 reads YYEEEE. The CDR3 contains 15 residues. The V end was cut by 4 bases, the J end by 5 bases, with 18 bases between. The CDR3 region is CASSPIFGQSETQYF. The CDR3 bases are TGTGCCAGCAGCCCAATTTTCGGACAGAGTGAGACCCAGTACTTC.

The genes are TRBV9 and TRBJ1-6; TRBD1 is a possible D gene (5 bases). Germline V gives CDR1 SGDLS, CDR2 YYNGEE. The CDR3 covers 14 residues. Trimming cost V 2 bases and J 6 bases, with 9 bases left between them. For the CDR3, the DNA is TGTGCCAGCAGCGTGAGGGGTTTTAATTCACCCCTCCACTTT. It specifies CASSVRGFNSPLHF.

This clonotype has just a few counts. The J gene is TRBJ1-2, the V gene TRBV6-2 or TRBV6-3; D remains unclear. From germline, CDR1 is MNHEY and CDR2 SVGEGT. The CDR3 has 11 amino acids. V was shortened by 6 bases and J by 5 bases, with 7 bases between the two germline ends. The CDR3 nucleotides are TGTGCCAGCAGACCCGGTTATGGCTACACCTTC. Translating it yields CASRPGYGYTF.

This clonotype appeared a few times. The CDR3 reads CASSAGTGGRTDTQYF. In DNA form, the CDR3 reads TGCGCCAGCAGCGCCGGGACAGGGGGCCGCACAGATACGCAGTATTTT. The chain employs TRBV5-1 and TRBJ2-3, with 12 positions matching TRBD1. This CDR3 has 16 residues. Germline values: CDR1 SGHRS, CDR2 YFSETQ. After removal of 4 bases from V and 1 base from J, the junction contained 4 bases not matched to a gene.

This clonotype was found a few times. This CDR3 is CATSSTAYSNQPQHF. The DNA of the CDR3 is TGTGCCACCAGCAGTACAGCCTATAGCAATCAGCCCCAGCATTTT. The genes are TRBV15 and TRBJ1-5, with D hard to call. Between the trimmed V and J ends, which lost 3 bases and 0 bases, there was a span of 9 bases. Germline CDR1 and CDR2: LNHNV and YYDKDF (reference sequence). The CDR3 is 15 residues long.

The V call is TRBV20-1, the J call TRBJ2-7; D is undetermined. CDR1 is DFQATT, CDR2 SNEGSKA, per germline (reference sequence). V shed 2 bases and J shed 3 bases, with 8 bases lying between them. The CDR3 totals 12 residues. As DNA, the CDR3 is TGCAGTGCTAGACCGAACTTCTACGAGCAGTACTTC. Residues: CSARPNFYEQYF.